This T cell receptor (beta chain) emerged from a study of CD8+ T cells in alopecia areata (dated by TCRdb to 2017 to 2018). Concerning the study at large: The treated patients took part in an open-label pilot trial in which moderate-to-severe alopecia areata was treated with oral tofacitinib at 5 to 10 mg twice daily. Biopsies were taken from tofacitinib-treated patients at baseline and again at 4 and 24 weeks into treatment, and several of those patients also had a later scalp biopsy. Human TCRbeta sequencing covered scalp tissue and sorted CD4+ and CD8+ peripheral blood T cells from patchy and totalis/universalis alopecia areata patients and healthy controls. Tofacitinib was given for 6 to 18 months, followed by 6 months of follow-up off drug to assess delayed response and recurrence. In both human patients and the C3H/HeJ mouse model, the study applied high-throughput TCRbeta sequencing to look at T cell clonal expansion in alopecia areata. Scalp clonality was compared across normal scalp (n=4), patchy alopecia areata scalp (n=8), and alopecia totalis/universalis scalp (n=8). In treated patients, disease severity was measured using the SALT score, which gives the percentage of scalp surface area affected. RNA was extracted with the PAXgene miRNA kit for fixed scalp, the miRNeasy kit for PBMCs, and the RNeasy kit for mouse skin. immunoSEQ multiplex PCR using 35 Vbeta forward primers and 13 Jbeta reverse primers was used to amplify TCRbeta CDR3 regions.

According to the study, the label for this sample's treatment or condition signals: oral pan-JAK inhibitor, 5-10 mg twice daily. Lesional scalp punch biopsies and peripheral blood were collected from alopecia areata patients. PBMCs were isolated by density centrifugation and stained for CD3, CD4 and CD8, after which CD4+ and CD8+ T cells were sorted on a FACSAria. Points the paper makes about the study in general: Because the treated cohort was small and had only one nonresponder, larger studies are needed to examine links between baseline CD8+ expansion and response. Compared with normal scalp, lesional scalp, particularly in alopecia totalis/universalis, had higher clonality and more expanded CD8+ clones, which suggests antigenic drive. With tofacitinib, both scalp clonality and the number of expanded CD8+ clones among the top 100 scalp clones went down significantly. Many expanded lesional clones persisted in scalp and blood during tofacitinib treatment, which may partly explain relapse after stopping treatment. Shared TCR sequences between patients were less evident than in mice, which may be partly attributable to HLA diversity in the patient population. Scalp TCR repertoire analysis is complicated because resident alphabeta T cells in normal human skin are also sequenced, whereas mouse skin is dominated by gammadelta T cells.

This clone was counted only a few times. Its recognized antigen is unknown. No base-level quality is on record; no much larger clone is a single base apart. Receptor amplification or capture employed the immunoSEQ multiplex PCR assay. RNA was extracted from all samples and reverse transcribed into cDNA, which served as template for TCR sequencing. First-strand cDNA was synthesized using SuperScript III with a 2:1 mix of oligo-dT and random hexamers. A synthetic immune receptor repertoire was used to measure amplification bias, and any remaining bias was corrected computationally. Concerning the study's data processing: Raw reads were preprocessed for error removal, and CDR3 was defined according to IMGT conventions as running from the conserved cysteine to phenylalanine. To get clonality, Shannon entropy was normalized by log2 of the number of productive unique TCRs and the result was subtracted from 1. Whether each scalp clone was CD4 or CD8 was inferred by checking scalp TCRbeta sequences against the CD4 and CD8 repertoires from sorted blood. TCRdb took this table from immuneACCESS and kept in-frame rearrangements with V and J called. Such tables lack part of the clones; where checked against another copy, unresolved V genes explain under half of the gap, and the rest is unexplained. The DNA was the basis for D and trimming; V, J and clone size are from that table. This sample lists about 260,000 clones; about three fifths were detected once. About 0.93% of the sample is held by the ten biggest clonotypes.

According to the germline V gene, CDR1 reads SQVTM and CDR2 reads ANQGSEA. The CDR3 covers 15 residues, taking in both the cysteine and the phenylalanine. Only CDR3 DNA is held: 45 bases, read in frame from base 1. Unmatched junction bases come to 3, with V trimmed by 0 bases and J by 2 bases. The receptor was derived from a human donor with alopecia areata. The V gene is TRBV29-1 and the J gene is TRBJ2-2, with 7 bases in between that match TRBD1. The specimen was CD4+ T cells sorted from blood, collected around week 53, from a patient treated with tofacitinib. The CDR3 reads CSVEDRTGNTGELFF. The DNA sequence is as follows: TGCAGCGTTGAAGACCGGACAGGAAACACCGGGGAGCTGTTTTTT.